The 12 T cell receptor beta chains in this list originate from one sample, sequenced in a study of blood T cell repertoires in COVID-19. Using immunoSEQ multiplex PCR, the repertoire was profiled, and TCRdb retains in-frame clones only, with some absent. The sample has around 260,000 clones; about 83% are singletons. The sequencing input was peripheral blood. These receptors were collected from a woman aged 45-65 years who had recovered from COVID-19.

V is TRBV7-3 and J is TRBJ1-1; 7 nucleotides align to TRBD1. Germline CDR1 and CDR2: SGHTA and FQGTGA. The CDR3 is 13 amino acids. After removal of 6 bases from V and 0 bases from J, the junction contained 1 base not matched to a gene. The CDR3 loop is CASRGQLNTEAFF. The CDR3 DNA is TGTGCCAGCAGGGGACAGTTGAACACTGAAGCTTTCTTT.

This clone has just one count. The chain carries TRBV18 and TRBJ2-1; a possible D gene is TRBD2 (6 bases). Looked up from germline, CDR1 is KGHSH and CDR2 is LQKENI. V was pared by 2 bases and J by 4 bases, with 15 bases between. The CDR3 contains 16 residues. The CDR3 coding sequence is TGTGCCAGCTCACCAACTACGGGAGCGGTTTACAATGAGCAGTTCTTC. Its protein product is CASSPTTGAVYNEQFF.

The CDR3 reads CATSTRDSRRNEQYF. The CDR3, as DNA: TGTGCCACCAGCACTCGGGACTCCAGGAGAAACGAGCAGTACTTC. The V gene is TRBV15, the J gene TRBJ2-7, with a possible D match to TRBD2 (6 bases). Trimming took off 4 bases at V and 5 bases at J, with 18 bases between the two ends. Germline loops: CDR1 LNHNV, CDR2 YYDKDF (reference sequence). The CDR3 length is 15 residues.

The genes are TRBV11-2 and TRBJ2-3; 8 bases map to TRBD1. The CDR3 runs to 13 residues. Germline CDR1 and CDR2: SGHAT and FQNNGV. V lost 9 bases to trimming and J lost 2 bases; unmatched junction nucleotides: 4. The CDR3, as DNA: TGTGCCAGTCGGACAGGGAACACAGATACGCAGTATTTT. Translation: CASRTGNTDTQYF.

The V call is TRBV2, the J call TRBJ2-3, with 15 bases lining up with TRBD2. The germline V gene encodes CDR1 SNHLY and CDR2 FYNNEI. CDR3 length: 16 residues. J was trimmed by 6 bases and V by 6 bases; bases with no gene match: 7. The CDR3 reads CASSGTSGGPWDTQYF. CDR3 DNA sequence: TGTGCCAGCAGCGGGACTAGCGGGGGGCCGTGGGATACGCAGTATTTT.

This clone has only one observation. V and J are TRBV7-2 and TRBJ1-2, with D unresolved. Trimming pared 4 bases from V and 2 bases from J, leaving 8 bases between. Germline assignment: CDR1 SGHTA and CDR2 FQGNSA. The CDR3 length is 13 residues. CDR3 in amino acids: CASSSDGNYGYTF. CDR3 bases: TGTGCCAGCAGCTCTGATGGCAACTATGGCTACACCTTC.

The V gene is TRBV6-5, the J gene TRBJ1-2; 7 bases line up with TRBD1. CDR3 length: 15 amino acids. J lost 2 bases, V lost 7 bases, and 10 bases had no gene match. CDR1 is MNHEY and CDR2 is SVGAGI in the germline V gene. CDR3 bases: TGTGCCAGCAAGACAATGACAGGGACGAACTATGGCTACACCTTC. Amino acids: CASKTMTGTNYGYTF.

Points on this clone: At the DNA level, this CDR3 is encoded by other sequences in the same sample as well. The V call is TRBV7-9, the J call TRBJ2-1; D gene unclear. This CDR3 region has 13 residues. Germline V gene sequence: CDR1 SEHNR, CDR2 FQNEAQ (reference sequence). The ends were cut back, 0 bases at V and 4 bases at J, with 4 bases in the middle. The CDR3 DNA reads as TGTGCCAGCAGCTTAGCTTCTTACAATGAGCAGTTCTTC. It encodes CASSLASYNEQFF.

The CDR3 sequence is CASSANPGLANEQFF. CDR3 coding DNA: TGTGCCAGCAGCGCCAATCCGGGACTAGCAAATGAGCAGTTCTTC. The chain joins TRBV9 to TRBJ2-1, with TRBD2 matching over 9 bases. V was pared by 3 bases and J by 7 bases, with 8 bases of the junction left unmatched. There are 15 residues in the CDR3. The V gene's germline CDR1 is SGDLS and CDR2 YYNGEE.

The genes are TRBV7-9 and TRBJ2-3; possible D gene TRBD2, 6 bases. This CDR3 spans 12 amino acids. V lost 5 bases, J lost 6 bases, and 9 bases lay in between. From germline, CDR1 is SEHNR and CDR2 FQNEAQ (reference sequence). The CDR3 loop reads CASSPRGDTQYF. CDR3 DNA sequence: TGTGCCAGCAGCCCACGGGGGGATACGCAGTATTTT.

This chain connects TRBV28 to TRBJ1-2; a possible D gene is TRBD1 (6 bases). The ends were cut back, 4 bases at V and 4 bases at J, with 13 bases in the middle. The CDR3 totals 14 residues. Germline assignment: CDR1 MDHEN and CDR2 SYDVKM. The CDR3 sequence: CASSSAGESYGYTF. The CDR3 region has the DNA TGTGCCAGCAGTTCTGCAGGGGAGTCCTATGGCTACACCTTC.

The chain joins TRBV12-3 or TRBV12-4 to TRBJ2-3, with TRBD1 as a possible D gene (5 bases). The CDR3 totals 13 residues. The V and J ends lost 10 bases and 4 bases respectively, with 15 bases between them. The CDR3 bases are TGTGCCACCGTATACTGGGGCGCAGATACGCAGTATTTT. It specifies CATVYWGADTQYF.